A selection of T cell receptor beta chains follows, all from one sample in a study of regulatory T cells in long-lasting Graves disease. TCRdb itself ran the multiplex PCR reads through MiXCR, one entry per CDR3 protein. This sample yields 550,000 to 700,000 distinct CDR3 sequences, of which 15% to 20% are seen a single time; around 12% belongs to the top ten. A further study also used this sample, focusing on T cells in Graves' hyperthyroidism and ophthalmopathy.

The specimen was peripheral blood mononuclear cells (PBMCs), collected at new diagnosis, from a patient treated with antithyroid drugs. These TCRs come from a man between 18 and 35 years old with Graves disease. The CDR3 runs from the conserved cysteine through the conserved F or W. D genes are given only for firm matches. A row's size may be missing; if present it is once, few, many or a size class.

clone_size d_call j_call v_call cdr3_aa cdr3_nt
. . TRBJ1-4 TRBV5-1 CASSFLQGNEKLFF TGCGCCAGCAGCTTTCTACAGGGTAATGAAAAACTGTTTTTT
. TRBD2 TRBJ2-2 TRBV7-9 CASRREGISGELFF TGTGCCAGCAGAAGGGAGGGGATTTCCGGGGAGCTGTTTTTT
. . TRBJ1-3 TRBV28 CASSPTLGPKGIAGNTIYF TGTGCCAGCAGTCCCACCCTCGGGCCGAAGGGGATTGCTGGAAACACCATATATTTT
. . TRBJ2-7 TRBV20-1 CSASTAPNIGEQYF TGCAGTGCTAGTACGGCCCCCAATATAGGGGAGCAGTACTTC
many . TRBJ1-5 TRBV12-3/TRBV12-4 CASTVFGDSNQPQHF TGTGCCAGCACTGTTTTCGGGGATAGCAATCAGCCCCAGCATTTT
few . TRBJ2-6 TRBV30 CAWSGGSGANVLTF TGTGCCTGGAGTGGGGGCTCTGGGGCCAACGTCCTGACTTTC
many TRBD2 TRBJ2-3 TRBV2 CASSARLAGITDTQYF TGTGCCAGCAGCGCCCGACTAGCGGGGATCACAGATACGCAGTATTTT
. TRBD2 TRBJ2-7 TRBV28 CASRKLAGTYERYF TGTGCCAGCAGGAAACTAGCGGGAACCTACGAGCGGTACTTC
many . TRBJ1-2 TRBV30 CAWSVGRAYYGYTF TGTGCCTGGAGTGTGGGGCGGGCGTACTATGGCTACACCTTC
. . TRBJ2-7 TRBV30 CAWSEGPNEQYF TGTGCCTGGAGTGAGGGGCCCAACGAGCAGTACTTC
many TRBD1 TRBJ2-7 TRBV19 CASSTTGSSYEQYF TGTGCCAGTAGTACGACAGGGAGTTCCTACGAGCAGTACTTC
many . TRBJ2-1 TRBV7-2 CASSLLSLNEQFF TGTGCCAGCAGCTTATTAAGTTTAAACGAGCAGTTCTTC
. TRBD1 TRBJ1-2 TRBV7-9 CASSSSRDRDYGYTF TGTGCCAGCAGCTCCTCTAGGGACAGGGACTATGGCTACACCTTC
. TRBD2 TRBJ2-1 TRBV27 CASSSTSPGYNEQFF TGTGCCAGCAGTTCGACTAGCCCTGGTTACAATGAGCAGTTCTTC
. . TRBJ2-2 TRBV30 CAWRPLAGELFF TGTGCCTGGAGACCCCTTGCCGGGGAGCTGTTTTTT
many . TRBJ2-7 TRBV28 CASRTPTYEQYF TGTGCCAGTAGGACACCAACCTACGAGCAGTACTTC
few . TRBJ2-4 TRBV12-3/TRBV12-4 CASSGPGQGNIQYF TGTGCCAGCAGCGGCCCGGGGCAGGGCAACATTCAGTACTTC
. TRBD2 TRBJ2-3 TRBV5-5 CASSQTSGRITSTDTQYF TGTGCCAGCAGCCAGACTAGCGGGAGGATCACTAGCACAGATACGCAGTATTTT
many TRBD1 TRBJ1-1 TRBV28 CASSLRGRQDTEAFF TGTGCCAGCAGTCTAAGGGGGCGCCAGGACACTGAAGCTTTCTTT
many . TRBJ2-1 TRBV7-3 CASSLYLGSSYNEQFF TGTGCCAGCAGCTTATACCTGGGTAGTTCCTACAATGAGCAGTTCTTC
. . TRBJ1-5 TRBV2 CASSDRAEPQHF TGTGCCAGCAGTGACAGGGCAGAGCCCCAGCATTTT
few . TRBJ2-1 TRBV2 CASSAEVAAYNEQFF TGTGCCAGCAGTGCCGAGGTAGCGGCCTACAATGAGCAGTTCTTC
few . TRBJ1-1 TRBV20-1 CSARDSGLSEAFF TGCAGTGCTAGAGATTCGGGGCTTAGTGAAGCTTTCTTT
many TRBD2 TRBJ2-3 TRBV20-1 CSARGYLAGGGQYF TGCAGTGCTAGAGGATACCTAGCGGGAGGTGGGCAGTATTTT
. . TRBJ1-5 TRBV18 CASSPPRAADGNQPQHF TGTGCCAGCTCACCACCTCGAGCAGCTGACGGCAATCAGCCCCAGCATTTT
many . TRBJ1-5 TRBV18 CASSPPGMSNQPQHF TGTGCCAGCTCACCACCAGGGATGAGCAATCAGCCCCAGCATTTT
. . TRBJ1-5 TRBV6-1 CASRPPGVYGPQHF TGTGCCAGCAGACCCCCGGGGGTGTATGGGCCCCAGCATTTT
. TRBD1 TRBJ1-3 TRBV12-3/TRBV12-4 CASTMDRPGDTIYF TGTGCCAGCACCATGGACAGGCCTGGTGACACCATATATTTT
. . TRBJ2-1 TRBV20-1 CSARDSLGSYNEQFF TGCAGTGCTAGAGACAGCCTGGGCTCCTACAATGAGCAGTTCTTC
many . TRBJ1-1 TRBV7-9 CASEALRLEAFF TGTGCCAGCGAGGCCCTCCGACTAGAAGCTTTCTTT
. . TRBJ2-7 TRBV11-2 CASSLIGPLGEQYF TGTGCCAGCAGCTTAATAGGCCCTTTGGGCGAGCAGTACTTC
. TRBD1 TRBJ2-7 TRBV28 CASSRLGQGAYEQYF TGTGCCAGCAGTCGGCTGGGACAGGGGGCCTACGAGCAGTACTTC
many . TRBJ1-5 TRBV6-2/TRBV6-3 CASSYSGRSNQPQHF TGTGCCAGCAGTTACTCAGGGAGGAGCAATCAGCCCCAGCATTTT
few TRBD1 TRBJ2-3 TRBV20-1 CSAREQGGPTDTQYF TGCAGTGCTAGAGAACAAGGGGGCCCCACAGATACGCAGTATTTT
. . TRBJ2-1 TRBV5-6 CASRSAGTRSSNEQFF TGTGCCAGCAGAAGTGCCGGGACTCGATCATCCAATGAGCAGTTCTTC
many TRBD2 TRBJ2-5 TRBV28 CASRDGGTQETQYF TGTGCCAGCAGGGACGGGGGGACCCAAGAGACCCAGTACTTC
. . TRBJ1-3 TRBV6-2/TRBV6-3 CASSYSTGYDTSGNTIYF TGTGCCAGCAGTTACTCGACGGGTTATGATACCTCTGGAAACACCATATATTTT
many . TRBJ1-1 TRBV20-1 CSAYRTEAFF TGCAGTGCTTACAGGACTGAAGCTTTCTTT
many . TRBJ1-1 TRBV7-9 CASSPYVSIGGTEAFF TGTGCCAGCAGCCCATATGTATCTATTGGGGGTACTGAAGCTTTCTTT
. . TRBJ1-4 TRBV7-9 CASSLRAANEKLFF TGTGCCAGCAGCTTGCGGGCCGCTAATGAAAAACTGTTTTTT
. TRBD2 TRBJ2-1 TRBV7-9 CASSLAASGSPHNEQFF TGTGCCAGCAGCTTAGCGGCTAGCGGGAGTCCGCACAATGAGCAGTTCTTC
many TRBD1 TRBJ2-1 TRBV7-9 CASSSGQQGINEQFF TGTGCCAGCAGCTCGGGACAGCAGGGTATCAATGAGCAGTTCTTC
many . TRBJ2-7 TRBV12-3/TRBV12-4 CASSGGLFTYEQYF TGTGCCAGCAGCGGGGGCCTCTTCACCTACGAGCAGTACTTC
many . TRBJ2-7 TRBV18 CASSPREILYEQYF TGTGCCAGCTCACCACGTGAGATCCTCTACGAGCAGTACTTC
few . TRBJ2-5 TRBV19 CASSPRAFQETQYF TGTGCCAGTAGCCCGAGGGCCTTCCAAGAGACCCAGTACTTC
many . TRBJ2-7 TRBV2 CASSDYGVYEQYF TGTGCCAGCAGTGATTACGGGGTCTACGAGCAGTACTTC
many . TRBJ2-7 TRBV5-8 CASGLGYSYEQYF TGTGCCAGCGGCCTGGGTTATTCCTACGAGCAGTACTTC
few TRBD2 TRBJ2-1 TRBV13 CASSSWGGDYENNEQFF TGTGCCAGCAGCTCCTGGGGGGGGGACTACGAAAACAATGAGCAGTTCTTC
few . TRBJ1-1 TRBV15 CATSRDVGNEAFF TGTGCCACCAGCAGAGATGTGGGGAATGAAGCTTTCTTT
many TRBD1 TRBJ2-7 TRBV27 CASSSTWTGEQYF TGTGCCAGCAGTTCTACTTGGACAGGCGAGCAGTACTTC
. TRBD2 TRBJ2-3 TRBV28 CASLSGLAGEDTQYF TGTGCCAGCCTATCGGGACTAGCGGGAGAAGATACGCAGTATTTT
. TRBD1 TRBJ2-6 TRBV6-1 CASKYGQVGSGANVLTF TGTGCCAGCAAATATGGACAGGTCGGTTCTGGGGCCAACGTCCTGACTTTC
few . TRBJ1-5 TRBV6-2/TRBV6-3 CASSFSGQSNQPQHF TGTGCCAGCAGTTTCTCCGGGCAGAGCAATCAGCCCCAGCATTTT
many TRBD1 TRBJ2-1 TRBV5-1 CASSIGQGAGDEQFF TGCGCCAGCAGCATAGGACAGGGGGCGGGGGATGAGCAGTTCTTC
. TRBD1 TRBJ1-2 TRBV10-3 CAISEALGQGVYGYTF TGTGCCATCAGTGAGGCTCTGGGACAGGGAGTCTATGGCTACACCTTC
few . TRBJ2-7 TRBV9 CASSAGDTSYGQYF TGTGCCAGCAGCGCGGGGGACACCTCCTACGGGCAGTACTTC
. . TRBJ2-1 TRBV7-8 CASSLASFGGIYNEQFF TGTGCCAGCAGCTTAGCTAGTTTTGGCGGGATCTACAATGAGCAGTTCTTC
. . TRBJ2-7 TRBV20-1 CSARTPYEQYF TGCAGTGCAAGGACGCCATACGAGCAGTACTTC
many . TRBJ1-5 TRBV2 CASSPGTRYQPQHF TGTGCCAGCAGTCCCGGGACCAGATATCAGCCCCAGCATTTT